This T cell receptor (beta chain) was identified during a study of shared clonotypes between healthy human individuals. Study-wide findings and caveats: Researchers sampled blood only, noting tissue repertoires likely differ. Sorted-subset samples were not fully sequenced, rarefaction indicated.

This CDR3 is built from 13 residues. V shed 1 base and J shed 5 bases, with 6 bases lying between them. The germline gives CDR1 MDHEN, CDR2 SYDVKM. Remarks on this clone: Antigen specificity is unknown.

The table came from immunoSEQ multiplex PCR; TCRdb's copy has only in-frame clones and leaves some out. There are about 2 million clones in the sample; 90% to 95% occur only once, and around 0.13% lies in the top ten. Donation came from healthy HIV-negative adults that had no recent acute infections or vaccinations. This TCR was recovered from a young man in good health. The chain couples TRBV28 to TRBJ1-5, with a weak D call TRBD1 (5 bases). Material for sequencing was naive CD4+ T cells sorted from blood. Subset noted: CD45RA+ positively selected. CDR3 bases: TGTGCCAGCAGTTTATCGGGGGATCAGCCCCAGCATTTT. Its protein is CASSLSGDQPQHF.